This paragraph reports one T cell receptor (beta chain). Libraries were prepared by immunoSEQ multiplex PCR; TCRdb keeps only in-frame clonotypes and omits some of them. This table holds about 220,000 clones, around 81% found once. These data come from a study of blood T cell repertoires in COVID-19. On the study more broadly: There were acute and convalescent COVID-19 samples, and they came from the United States, Italy and Spain. In each case, the material was cDNA or gDNA derived from T cells, B-cell-depleted T cells, or PBMCs.

V was trimmed by 6 bases and J by 8 bases, leaving 25 bases between them. Germline loops: CDR1 MNHNY, CDR2 SVGAGI (reference sequence). This CDR3 spans 16 amino acids. The chain links TRBV6-6 to TRBJ1-1; weak D call: TRBD1 (6 bases). Sequences were obtained from peripheral blood. The sequence came from a woman aged 55-69 years with acute or convalescent COVID-19. The DNA of the CDR3 is TGTGCCAGCAGCCAACTAATCCGCCGCGGGGGCGGGGAAGCTTTCTTT. This encodes CASSQLIRRGGGEAFF.